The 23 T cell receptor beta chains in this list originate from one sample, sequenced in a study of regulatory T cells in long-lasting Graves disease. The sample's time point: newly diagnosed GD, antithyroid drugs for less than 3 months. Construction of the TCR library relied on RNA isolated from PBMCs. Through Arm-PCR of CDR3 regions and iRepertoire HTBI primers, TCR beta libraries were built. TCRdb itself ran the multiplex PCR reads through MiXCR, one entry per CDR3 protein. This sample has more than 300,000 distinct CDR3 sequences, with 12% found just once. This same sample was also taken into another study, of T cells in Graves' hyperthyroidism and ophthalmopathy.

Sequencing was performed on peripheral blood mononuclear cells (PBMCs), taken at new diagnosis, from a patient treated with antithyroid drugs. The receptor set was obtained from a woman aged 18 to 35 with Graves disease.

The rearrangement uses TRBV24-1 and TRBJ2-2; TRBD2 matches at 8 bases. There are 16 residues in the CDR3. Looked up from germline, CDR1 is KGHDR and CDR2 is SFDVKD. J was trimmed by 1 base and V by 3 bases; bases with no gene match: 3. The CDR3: CATSDPGRGNTGELFF. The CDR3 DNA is TGTGCCACCAGTGATCCCGGGAGGGGGAACACCGGGGAGCTGTTTTTT.

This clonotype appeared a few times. This CDR3 reads CASSHPGGNEKLFF. CDR3 sequence (DNA): TGTGCCAGCAGTCACCCGGGCGGCAATGAAAAACTGTTTTTT. This chain connects TRBV6-2 or TRBV6-3 to TRBJ1-4, with no clear D. The germline V and J ends were trimmed by 5 bases and 5 bases, with 12 bases remaining between them. CDR3 size: 14 residues. Germline V gene sequence: CDR1 MNHEY, CDR2 SVGEGT.

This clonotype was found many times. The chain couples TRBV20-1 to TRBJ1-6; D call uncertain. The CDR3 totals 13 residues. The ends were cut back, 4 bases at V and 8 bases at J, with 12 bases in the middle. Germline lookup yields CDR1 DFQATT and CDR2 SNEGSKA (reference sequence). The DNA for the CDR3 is TGCAGTGCTAATACAGTCTCCGATTCACCCCTCCACTTT. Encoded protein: CSANTVSDSPLHF.

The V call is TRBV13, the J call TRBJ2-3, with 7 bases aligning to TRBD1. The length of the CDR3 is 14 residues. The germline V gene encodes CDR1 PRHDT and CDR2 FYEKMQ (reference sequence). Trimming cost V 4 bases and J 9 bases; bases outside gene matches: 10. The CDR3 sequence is CASSSVSLGGTQYF. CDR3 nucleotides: TGTGCCAGCAGCTCGGTTTCTCTAGGGGGCACGCAGTATTTT.

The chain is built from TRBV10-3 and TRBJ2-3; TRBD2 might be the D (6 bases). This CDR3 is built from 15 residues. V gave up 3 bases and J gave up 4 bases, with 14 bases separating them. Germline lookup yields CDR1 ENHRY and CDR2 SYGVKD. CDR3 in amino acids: CAISDFWGGADTQYF. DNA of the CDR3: TGTGCCATCAGTGATTTTTGGGGCGGGGCAGATACGCAGTATTTT.

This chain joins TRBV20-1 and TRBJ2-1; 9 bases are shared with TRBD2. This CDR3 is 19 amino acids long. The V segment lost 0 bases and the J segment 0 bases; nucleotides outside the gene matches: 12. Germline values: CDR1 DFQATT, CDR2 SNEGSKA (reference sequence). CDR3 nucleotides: TGCAGTGCTAGAGACCTCGGGACTAGCAGACGAAGCTCCTACAATGAGCAGTTCTTC. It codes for CSARDLGTSRRSSYNEQFF.

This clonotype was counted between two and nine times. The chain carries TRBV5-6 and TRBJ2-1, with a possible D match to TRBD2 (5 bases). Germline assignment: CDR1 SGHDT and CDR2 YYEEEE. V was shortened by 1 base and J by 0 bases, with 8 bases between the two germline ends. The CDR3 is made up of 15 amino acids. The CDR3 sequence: CASSLKEGSYNEQFF. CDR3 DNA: TGTGCCAGCAGCTTGAAAGAGGGCTCCTACAATGAGCAGTTCTTC.

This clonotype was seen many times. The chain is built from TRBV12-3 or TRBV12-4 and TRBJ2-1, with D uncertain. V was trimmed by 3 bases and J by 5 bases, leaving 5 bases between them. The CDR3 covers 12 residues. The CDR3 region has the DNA TGTGCCAGCAGTTTGCGGAACAATGAGCAGTTCTTC. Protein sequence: CASSLRNNEQFF.

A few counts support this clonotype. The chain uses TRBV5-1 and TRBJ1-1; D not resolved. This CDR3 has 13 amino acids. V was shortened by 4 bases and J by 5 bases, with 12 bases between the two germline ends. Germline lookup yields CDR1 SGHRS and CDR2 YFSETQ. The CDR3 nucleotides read TGCGCCAGCAGCCCGGAACGGGAGACTGAAGCTTTCTTT. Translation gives CASSPERETEAFF. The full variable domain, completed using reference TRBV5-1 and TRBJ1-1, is KAGVTQTPRYLIKTRGQQVTLSCSPISGHRSVSWYQQTPGQGLQFLFEYFSETQRNKGNFPGRFSGRQFSNSRSEMNVSTLELGDSALYLCASSPERETEAFFGQGTRLTVV.

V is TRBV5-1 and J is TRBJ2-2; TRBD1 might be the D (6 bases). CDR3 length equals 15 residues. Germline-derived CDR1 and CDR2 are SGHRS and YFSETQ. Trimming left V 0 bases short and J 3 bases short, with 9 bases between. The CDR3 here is CASSLGQAYTGELFF. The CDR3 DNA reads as TGCGCCAGCAGCTTGGGACAGGCGTACACCGGGGAGCTGTTTTTT.

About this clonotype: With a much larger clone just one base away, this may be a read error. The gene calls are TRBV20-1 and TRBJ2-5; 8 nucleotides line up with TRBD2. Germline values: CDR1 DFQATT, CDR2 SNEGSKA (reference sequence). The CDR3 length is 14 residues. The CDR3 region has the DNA TGCAGTGCTAGCGCGGGGGGCGGCCAAGACACCCAGTACTTC. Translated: CSASAGGGQDTQYF.

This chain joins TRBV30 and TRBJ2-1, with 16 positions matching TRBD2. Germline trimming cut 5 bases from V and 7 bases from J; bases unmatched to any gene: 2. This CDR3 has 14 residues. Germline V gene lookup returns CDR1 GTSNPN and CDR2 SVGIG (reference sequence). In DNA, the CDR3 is TGTGCCTGGGGGGGACTAGCGGGAGGGAATGAGCAGTTCTTC. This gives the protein CAWGGLAGGNEQFF.

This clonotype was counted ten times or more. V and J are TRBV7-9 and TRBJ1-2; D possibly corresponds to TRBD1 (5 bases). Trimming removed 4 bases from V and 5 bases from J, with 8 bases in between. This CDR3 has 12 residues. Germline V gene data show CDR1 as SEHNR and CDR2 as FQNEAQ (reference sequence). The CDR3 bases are TGTGCCAGCAGCTCGGGACTTTATGGCTACACCTTC. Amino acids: CASSSGLYGYTF.

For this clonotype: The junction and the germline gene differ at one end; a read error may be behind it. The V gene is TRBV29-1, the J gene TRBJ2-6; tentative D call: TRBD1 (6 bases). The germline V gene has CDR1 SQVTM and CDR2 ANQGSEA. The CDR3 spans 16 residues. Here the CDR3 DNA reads TGCAGCGTTCAAGACAGGCCCATCTCTGGGGCCAACGTCCTGACTTTC. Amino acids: CSVQDRPISGANVLTF.

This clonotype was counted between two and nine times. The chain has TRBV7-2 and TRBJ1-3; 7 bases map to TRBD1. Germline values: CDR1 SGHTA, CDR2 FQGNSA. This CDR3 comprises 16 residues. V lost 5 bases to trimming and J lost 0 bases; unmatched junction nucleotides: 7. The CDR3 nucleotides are TGTGCCAGCAGCCCTAGGGGGCGGGGCTCTGGAAACACCATATATTTT. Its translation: CASSPRGRGSGNTIYF.

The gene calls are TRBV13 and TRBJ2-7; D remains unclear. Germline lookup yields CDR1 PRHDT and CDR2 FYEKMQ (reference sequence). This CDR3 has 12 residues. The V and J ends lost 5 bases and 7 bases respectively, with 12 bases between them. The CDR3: CASSTPLREQYF. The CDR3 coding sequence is TGTGCCAGCAGCACACCCTTGAGGGAGCAGTACTTC.

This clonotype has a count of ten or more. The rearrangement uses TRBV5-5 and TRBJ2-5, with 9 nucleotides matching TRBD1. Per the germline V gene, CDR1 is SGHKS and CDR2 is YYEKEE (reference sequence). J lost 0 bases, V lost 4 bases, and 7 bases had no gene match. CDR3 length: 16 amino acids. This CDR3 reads CASSDPGQGNQETQYF. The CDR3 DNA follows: TGTGCCAGCAGCGACCCGGGACAGGGAAACCAAGAGACCCAGTACTTC. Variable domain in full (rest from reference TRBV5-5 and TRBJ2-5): DAGVTQSPTHLIKTRGQQVTLRCSPISGHKSVSWYQQVLGQGPQFIFQYYEKEERGRGNFPDRFSARQFPNYSSELNVNALLLGDSALYLCASSDPGQGNQETQYFGPGTRLLVL.

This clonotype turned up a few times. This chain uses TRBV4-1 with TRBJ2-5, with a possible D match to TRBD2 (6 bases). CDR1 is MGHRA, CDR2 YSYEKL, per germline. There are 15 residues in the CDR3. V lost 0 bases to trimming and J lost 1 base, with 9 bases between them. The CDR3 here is CASSQDAGPQETQYF. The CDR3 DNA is TGCGCCAGCAGCCAAGATGCGGGGCCCCAAGAGACCCAGTACTTC.

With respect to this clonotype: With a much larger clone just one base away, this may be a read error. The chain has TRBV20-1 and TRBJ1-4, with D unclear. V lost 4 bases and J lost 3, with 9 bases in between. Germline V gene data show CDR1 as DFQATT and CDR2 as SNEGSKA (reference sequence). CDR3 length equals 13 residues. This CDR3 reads CSAIQGSNEKLFF. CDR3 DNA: TGCAGTGCTATCCAAGGGTCTAATGAAAAACTGTTTTTT.

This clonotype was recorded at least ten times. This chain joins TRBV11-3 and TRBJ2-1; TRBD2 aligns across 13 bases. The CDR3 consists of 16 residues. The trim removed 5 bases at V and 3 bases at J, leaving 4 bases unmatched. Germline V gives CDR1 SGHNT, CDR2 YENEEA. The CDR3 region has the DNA TGTGCCAGCAGCCGACGACTAGCGGGGGGCTACAATGAGCAGTTCTTC. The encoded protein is CASSRRLAGGYNEQFF.

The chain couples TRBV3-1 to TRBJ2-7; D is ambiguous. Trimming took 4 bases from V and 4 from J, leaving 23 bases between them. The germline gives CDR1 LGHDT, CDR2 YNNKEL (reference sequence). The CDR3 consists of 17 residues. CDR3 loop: CASSRKLTEPDGYEQYF. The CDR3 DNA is TGTGCCAGCAGCCGCAAACTTACGGAGCCGGACGGATACGAGCAGTACTTC.

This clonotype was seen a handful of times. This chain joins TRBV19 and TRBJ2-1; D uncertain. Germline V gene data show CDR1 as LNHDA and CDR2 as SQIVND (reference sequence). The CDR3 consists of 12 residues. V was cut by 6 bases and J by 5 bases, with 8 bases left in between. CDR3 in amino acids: CASRYHNNEQFF. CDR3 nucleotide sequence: TGTGCCAGTAGGTACCACAACAATGAGCAGTTCTTC.

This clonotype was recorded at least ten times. CDR3 nucleotide sequence: TGCAGTGCTCTTCGAGCTGGGAGTTCCTACAATGAGCAGTTCTTC. It yields the protein CSALRAGSSYNEQFF. The chain links TRBV20-1 to TRBJ2-1; maybe TRBD2 (5 bases). The CDR3 has 15 residues. Germline CDR1 and CDR2: DFQATT and SNEGSKA (reference sequence). V lost 5 bases to trimming and J lost 1 base, with 15 bases between them.